A selection of T cell receptor beta chains follows, all from one sample in a study of cytomegalovirus exposure and HLA in healthy donors. Method: immunoSEQ multiplex PCR; TCRdb's copy keeps in-frame clones and lacks some. This table has 100,000 or so clones, about three quarters appearing once. Sequencing input: PBMCs. These receptors were taken from a woman aged 40-49 years in good health and CMV-seropositive. Each CDR3 is given with its conserved first and last residue. The D gene is left open where the match is weak. Rows may omit the clone size; those that give it use once, few, many or a size class.

>14|TRBJ2-7|.|TRBD1|TRBV7-9
CASSPLWDSYEQYF
TGTGCCAGCAGCCCTTTGTGGGACAGCTACGAGCAGTACTTC
>13|TRBJ2-7|once|.|TRBV11-1
CASAKNANYEQYF
TGTGCCAGCGCTAAAAACGCTAATTACGAGCAGTACTTC
>16|TRBJ2-6|.|.|TRBV19
CASSPTARPGANVLTF
TGTGCCAGTAGTCCGACAGCACGCCCTGGGGCCAACGTCCTGACTTTC
>13|TRBJ2-7|.|.|TRBV7-8
CASSTRFGYEQYF
TGTGCCAGCAGCACCCGGTTTGGTTACGAGCAGTACTTC
>15|TRBJ1-5|.|.|TRBV7-2
CASSKQVADDQPQHF
TGTGCCAGCAGCAAACAGGTTGCCGACGATCAGCCCCAGCATTTT
>15|TRBJ2-7|.|.|TRBV28
CASSFSRGPSYEQYF
TGTGCCAGCAGTTTCAGTAGAGGGCCGTCCTACGAGCAGTACTTC
>17|TRBJ1-6|.|TRBD1|TRBV6-4
CASSDSSFPTGESPLHF
TGTGCCAGCAGTGACTCGTCCTTTCCGACAGGGGAGTCACCCCTCCACTTT
>19|TRBJ1-2|once|TRBD1|TRBV30
CAWSLRPPHRDSDNYGYTF
TGTGCCTGGAGTCTCCGCCCGCCCCACCGGGACAGTGATAACTATGGCTACACCTTC
>12|TRBJ2-7|.|.|TRBV27
CASSLSVYEQYF
TGTGCCAGCAGTTTATCCGTCTACGAGCAGTACTTC
>15|TRBJ2-2|.|.|TRBV7-2
CASSPRNLAAGELFF
TGTGCCAGCAGCCCCCGAAATTTGGCGGCCGGGGAGCTGTTTTTT
>15|TRBJ2-5|.|TRBD1|TRBV2
CASTQNRGHQETQYF
TGTGCCAGCACACAAAACAGGGGGCACCAAGAGACCCAGTACTTC
>14|TRBJ1-2|.|.|TRBV6-1
CASSEYGAQYGYTF
TGTGCCAGCAGTGAATATGGGGCACAGTATGGCTACACCTTC
>15|TRBJ1-4|once|TRBD1|TRBV10-3
CAISETGTGGEKLFF
TGTGCCATCAGTGAAACCGGGACAGGGGGCGAAAAACTGTTTTTT
>13|TRBJ2-4|.|TRBD1|TRBV2
CASSGTGSNIQYF
TGTGCCAGCAGTGGGACAGGGTCGAACATTCAGTACTTC
>17|TRBJ2-6|.|.|TRBV7-9
CASSGSWVKPGANVLTF
TGTGCCAGCAGCGGTAGCTGGGTAAAGCCTGGGGCCAACGTCCTGACTTTC
>16|TRBJ1-4|.|.|TRBV28
CASSLPSQGRREKLFF
TGTGCCAGCAGTTTACCCTCACAGGGTCGAAGGGAAAAACTGTTTTTT
>16|TRBJ2-7|.|TRBD2|TRBV11-2
CASSLDVGGISYEQYF
TGTGCCAGCAGCTTAGATGTGGGAGGGATCTCCTACGAGCAGTACTTC
>13|TRBJ1-5|.|.|TRBV10-3
CAIREMTGQPQHF
TGTGCCATCAGAGAAATGACAGGTCAGCCCCAGCATTTT
>15|TRBJ2-1|few|TRBD2|TRBV10-3
CAINPSGGLNNEQFF
TGTGCCATCAACCCTAGCGGGGGACTGAACAATGAGCAGTTCTTC
>15|TRBJ2-1|.|.|TRBV9
CASSPRLGHYNEQFF
TGTGCCAGCAGCCCCCGTTTGGGGCATTACAATGAGCAGTTCTTC
>12|TRBJ2-5|.|.|TRBV11-3
CASIRTRGTQYF
TGTGCCAGCATCCGAACCCGAGGGACCCAGTACTTC
>15|TRBJ2-1|.|TRBD2|TRBV7-2
CASSRASGTYNEQFF
TGTGCCAGCAGCCGGGCTAGCGGGACCTACAATGAGCAGTTCTTC